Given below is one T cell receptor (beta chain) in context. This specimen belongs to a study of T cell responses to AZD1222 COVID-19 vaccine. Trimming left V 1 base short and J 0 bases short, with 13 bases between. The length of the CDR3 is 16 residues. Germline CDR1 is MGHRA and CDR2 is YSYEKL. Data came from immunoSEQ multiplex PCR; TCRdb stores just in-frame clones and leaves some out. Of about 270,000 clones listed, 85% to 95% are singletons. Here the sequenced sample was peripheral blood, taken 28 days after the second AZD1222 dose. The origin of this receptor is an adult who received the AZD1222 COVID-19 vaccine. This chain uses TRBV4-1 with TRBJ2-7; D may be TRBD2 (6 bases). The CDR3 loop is CASSQVPDGSSYEQYF. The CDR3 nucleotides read TGCGCCAGCAGCCAAGTTCCTGACGGGAGCTCCTACGAGCAGTACTTC.